This T cell receptor (beta chain) was retrieved from a study of OX40 agonist ivuxolimab in advanced cancers. About the full investigation: Ivuxolimab, which targeted the costimulatory receptor OX40 (CD134), was an agonistic, fully human IgG2 monoclonal antibody. Of the approximately 50 dose-escalation patients, hepatocellular carcinoma was present in about 20, melanoma in roughly 15, renal cell carcinoma in 9 and head and neck cancer in 9. Intravenous ivuxolimab was administered to patients every 2 weeks at six dose levels: 0.01, 0.1, 0.3, 1.5, 3 and 10 mg/kg. Three dose-escalation patients achieved partial responses, one with hepatocellular carcinoma and two with cutaneous melanoma. A male proportion of roughly 85% and a mean age of around 60 years, ranging from about 23 to 90, were recorded for the dose-escalation cohort. Peripheral TCRbeta sequencing aimed to test whether ivuxolimab altered TCR sequence diversity and caused clonal T-cell expansion. The paper describes the monotherapy dose-escalation part (N of about 55 patients) of the phase I trial of ivuxolimab. Patients were allowed to have had prior anti-PD-1, anti-PD-L1 or anti-CTLA-4 therapy, and about 40% of the dose-escalation patients had been treated with checkpoint inhibitors.

To sequence the TCRbeta CDR3 region, genomic DNA was isolated from the sorted cells. The immunoSEQ Assay was used to sequence the TCRbeta CDR3 regions. Entries here come from immuneACCESS through TCRdb and include only in-frame sequences with V and J called. Some clones fail to appear in such tables; in the studies checked, an unresolved V gene covers under half of the shortfall, and the cause of the remainder is unknown. The sample table records 78,000 or so clones; 80% to 95% of these occur just once. Less than 0.55% of the sample belongs to the ten largest clones. A distance of 13 bases separates the germline ends of V and J, which lose 5 bases and 0 bases respectively. The CDR3 goes from the cysteine to the phenylalanine over 15 residues. The CDR3 DNA has 45 bases and is translated from base 1. Looking up the germline V gene yields CDR1 MNHEY and CDR2 SVGAGI. Study-wide findings and limitations: Low levels of normalized T-cell clonal expansion were also shown by some nonresponding patients. Clonal expansion of both CD4+ and CD8+ blood T cells was observed from baseline to week 6 at doses 0.1 to 3.0 mg/kg. After ivuxolimab, more expanded clones were found on average in CD8+ T cells than in CD4+ T cells. In the 0.1-3.0 mg/kg groups, partial responders were among the patients with the lowest normalized peripheral clonal expansion, particularly in CD8+ T cells. The antigen specificity of the clonally expanded peripheral T cells was not determined.

As regards this clone: Its antigen is still unknown. Within one base of it there is no much larger clone, and no base qualities were kept.

The trial excluded patients who had a history of autoimmune disease or who were on systemic immunosuppression. Peripheral blood for TCR sequencing was collected from all dose cohorts at baseline, on cycle 4 day 1, and on cycle 7 day 1. The samples were drawn from a first-in-human, open-label, multicenter phase I dose-escalation trial of ivuxolimab. Adults with locally advanced or metastatic head and neck squamous cell, hepatocellular, melanoma or renal cell carcinoma were enrolled in the trial. CD4+ and CD8+ T cells were sorted separately from peripheral blood before TCR sequencing. This clonotype was sampled from an adult with an advanced solid tumor such as melanoma, head and neck, liver or kidney cancer. The specimen comprised CD4+ or CD8+ T cells sorted from blood, sampled in a trial of the OX40 agonist ivuxolimab. Here the chain combines TRBV6-5 and TRBJ1-1, with the D gene too uncertain to name. The nucleotides read TGTGCCAGCAGTCCGATCTCTTGGGTGAACACTGAAGCTTTCTTT. It specifies CASSPISWVNTEAFF.